This T cell receptor beta chain was identified in a study of T cells in Graves' hyperthyroidism and ophthalmopathy. The ends lost 7 bases at V and 5 bases at J; junction bases unmatched: 16. The germline CDR1 and CDR2 sequences are MNHEY and SVGEGT. The CDR3 runs 17 residues. This clonotype was seen repeatedly, ten times or more. Amplification yielded TCR beta CDR3 regions, with RNA transcripts as the source. The HTBI primer set drove a first-round RT-PCR of the TCR CDR3. One entry per CDR3 protein, called by TCRdb with MiXCR from the multiplex PCR reads. Here the sample spans 200,000 to 250,000 distinct CDR3 sequences, almost 25% being singletons.

The sample was blood. The sequence derives from a woman aged 40-49 years with Graves' ophthalmopathy. This rearrangement joins TRBV6-2 or TRBV6-3 to TRBJ1-1; TRBD1 aligns across 10 bases. The CDR3 DNA sequence: TGTGCCAGCACCAACCGCCGGGACAGGGGTTGGGGAACTGAAGCTTTCTTT. Translation: CASTNRRDRGWGTEAFF.